What follows are 4 T cell receptor beta chains derived from one specimen sequenced in a study of patients and donors after allogeneic stem cell transplantation. Each CDR3 protein is one row after TCRdb ran MiXCR on the RT-PCR reads. The table includes some 960,000 distinct CDR3 sequences, under 20% detected once. Sequencing was performed on blood, either unsorted or a sorted T cell fraction (not recorded which). The receptors were gathered from a human donor who was either an allogeneic HSCT recipient or a stem cell or donor lymphocyte infusion donor (not recorded which). It is not recorded whose cells these are; they may come from a transplant donor.

There are a few counts of this clonotype. This rearrangement joins TRBV11-2 to TRBJ2-1, with no clear D. V dropped 3 bases and J dropped 0 bases, with 18 bases sitting between them. The CDR3 spans 18 residues. Germline-derived CDR1 and CDR2 are SGHAT and FQNNGV. CDR3 DNA sequence: TGTGCCAGCAGCTTCTCATTAAGGGCGTTCGCCTCCTACAATGAGCAGTTCTTC. The encoded protein is CASSFSLRAFASYNEQFF. Combining the CDR3 with reference TRBV11-2 and TRBJ2-1 gives the whole variable domain EAGVAQSPRYKIIEKRQSVAFWCNPISGHATLYWYQQILGQGPKLLIQFQNNGVVDDSQLPKDRFSAERLKGVDSTLKIQPAKLEDSAVYLCASSFSLRAFASYNEQFFGPGTRLTVL.

This clonotype was counted only a few times. The rearrangement uses TRBV29-1 and TRBJ2-2; 10 nucleotides line up with TRBD2. With 4 bases clipped from V and 3 bases from J, the junction kept 11 bases outside the gene matches. From germline, CDR1 is SQVTM and CDR2 ANQGSEA. The CDR3 is made up of 17 amino acids. CDR3 amino acids: CSVAVLGAGGDTGELFF. The CDR3 DNA sequence: TGCAGCGTTGCGGTCCTTGGAGCGGGGGGGGACACCGGGGAGCTGTTTTTT.

The chain carries TRBV7-9 and TRBJ2-7, with D possibly TRBD1 on 5 matching bases. The CDR3 runs to 12 residues. Trimming shortened V by 6 bases and J by 6 bases, and 12 bases separated the two germline ends. The germline gives CDR1 SEHNR, CDR2 FQNEAQ (reference sequence). The DNA for the CDR3 is TGTGCCAGCAGTCGCAGGGATACCGAGCAGTACTTC. Translation: CASSRRDTEQYF.

This clonotype was recorded many times. The chain couples TRBV12-3 or TRBV12-4 to TRBJ1-2; D may be TRBD1 (5 bases). The V end lost 10 bases, the J end lost 2 bases, and 14 bases lay between the germline ends. The CDR3 runs 13 residues. The CDR3 nucleotides read TGTGCCACGACCCCGACAGCGAACTATGGCTACACCTTC. Amino acid sequence: CATTPTANYGYTF.